Each of the 20 T cell receptor beta chains below was sequenced from the same sample in a study of T-cell memory formation after mild COVID-19. Each CDR3 protein is one row after TCRdb ran MiXCR on the 5' RACE reads. The table shows approximately 150,000 distinct CDR3 sequences, with 15% to 20% occurring only once. The specimen was PBMCs or a T cell subset sorted from them (not recorded which). Receptor source: an adult woman who had mild COVID-19 (a few samples of this study predate the infection). Cell type and time point are not known.

This clonotype was counted only a few times. The chain links TRBV6-5 to TRBJ2-1; 7 positions agree with TRBD1. CDR3 length: 14 residues. J lost 6 bases, V lost 8 bases, and 10 bases had no gene match. Germline CDR1 and CDR2: MNHEY and SVGAGI. The CDR3 reads CASRREGGINEQFF. In DNA form, the CDR3 reads TGTGCCAGCCGAAGGGAAGGGGGCATCAATGAGCAGTTCTTC.

The chain couples TRBV5-1 to TRBJ2-2; 9 positions match TRBD1. The CDR3 has 16 residues. From germline, CDR1 is SGHRS and CDR2 YFSETQ. J was trimmed by 2 bases and V by 0 bases; bases with no gene match: 2. This CDR3 is CASSLETGGNTGELFF. The CDR3, as DNA: TGCGCCAGCAGCTTGGAGACAGGGGGAAACACCGGGGAGCTGTTTTTT.

This clonotype has a handful of counts. The chain links TRBV7-6 to TRBJ2-3; D tentatively fits TRBD1 or TRBD2 (6 bases each). This CDR3 comprises 17 residues. Germline loops: CDR1 SGHVS, CDR2 FNYEAQ. The ends were cut back, 4 bases at V and 6 bases at J, with 23 bases in the middle. CDR3 region: CASSYPGGEPTPDTQYF. As DNA, the CDR3 is TGTGCCAGCAGCTACCCCGGGGGCGAACCAACACCGGATACGCAGTATTTT.

This clonotype was seen only once. The chain recombines TRBV9 with TRBJ1-2; TRBD1 agrees at 8 bases. The germline V gene has CDR1 SGDLS and CDR2 YYNGEE. The CDR3 extends over 16 amino acids. V was clipped by 0 bases and J by 4 bases; unmatched bases: 8. The CDR3 DNA is TGTGCCAGCAGCGTAGTAGGACAGGGCGAGAGCTATGGCTACACCTTC. Its protein is CASSVVGQGESYGYTF.

This clonotype showed up just a few times. The chain recombines TRBV29-1 with TRBJ2-3, with D perhaps matching TRBD2 (5 bases). This CDR3 has 13 amino acids. The V and J ends lost 4 bases and 2 bases respectively, with 10 bases between them. The germline V gene has CDR1 SQVTM and CDR2 ANQGSEA. CDR3 region: CSVARAVTDTQYF. The CDR3 DNA reads TGCAGCGTTGCGAGGGCAGTCACAGATACGCAGTATTTT.

This chain joins TRBV7-6 and TRBJ2-5, with 12 nucleotides matching TRBD2. CDR1 and CDR2 (germline): SGHVS, FNYEAQ. The V and J ends lost 1 base and 5 bases, in that order; junction bases with no gene match: 8. The length of the CDR3 is 17 residues. CDR3: CASSLVATSGGAETQYF. The CDR3 nucleotides read TGTGCCAGCAGCTTAGTGGCGACTAGCGGGGGTGCGGAGACCCAGTACTTC.

This chain uses TRBV5-1 with TRBJ1-1; 7 bases are a match to TRBD1. Germline CDR1 SGHRS, CDR2 YFSETQ. J was trimmed by 4 bases and V by 3 bases; bases with no gene match: 12. CDR3 length: 16 amino acids. CDR3 residues: CASSSQVRQGGTEAFF. DNA for the CDR3: TGCGCCAGCAGCTCCCAAGTTAGACAGGGAGGCACTGAAGCTTTCTTT.

The chain links TRBV3-1 to TRBJ2-6, with 9 bases matching TRBD1. Germline V lookup: CDR1 LGHDT, CDR2 YNNKEL (reference sequence). The CDR3 contains 16 residues. Losses at the gene ends were 7 bases for V and 1 base for J; bases not matched to a gene: 5. The DNA of the CDR3 is TGTGCCAGCACGACAGGGGGAAGGTCTGGGGCCAACGTCCTGACTTTC. It specifies CASTTGGRSGANVLTF.

Only a few counts were recorded for this clonotype. The chain uses TRBV7-8 and TRBJ1-4; maybe TRBD1 (5 bases). With 7 bases removed from V and 2 bases from J, the gap between germline ends came to 20 bases. CDR3 length equals 17 residues. The germline V gene encodes CDR1 SGHVS and CDR2 FQNEAQ. The CDR3 nucleotides are TGTGCCAGCACCGAAGGGCGGCAGGGAGGTACTAATGAAAAACTGTTTTTT. Protein: CASTEGRQGGTNEKLFF. Based on the CDR3 plus reference TRBV7-8 and TRBJ1-4, the full variable domain is GAGVSQSPRYKVAKRGQDVALRCDPISGHVSLFWYQQALGQGPEFLTYFQNEAQLDKSGLPSDRFFAERPEGSVSTLKIQRTQQEDSAVYLCASTEGRQGGTNEKLFFGSGTQLSVL.

The chain couples TRBV4-2 to TRBJ2-7, with D possibly TRBD1 on 5 matching bases. The germline gives CDR1 LGHNA, CDR2 YNFKEQ. This CDR3 contains 14 residues. The V end was cut by 0 bases, the J end by 3 bases, with 9 bases between. CDR3 DNA sequence: TGTGCCAGCAGCCAAGAAAAACAGGTCTACGAGCAGTACTTC. It codes for CASSQEKQVYEQYF.

This chain links TRBV5-1 with TRBJ1-6; the D gene is possibly TRBD1 (5 bases). CDR1 is SGHRS, CDR2 YFSETQ, per germline. Deletions cut 0 bases from V and 9 bases from J, with 13 bases between. The CDR3 is 15 amino acids. The CDR3 region is CASSLELQVVSPLHF. The CDR3 DNA reads as TGCGCCAGCAGCTTGGAATTACAGGTTGTTTCACCCCTCCACTTT.

This clonotype was counted between two and nine times. The chain recombines TRBV18 with TRBJ2-2; D gene ambiguous. V lost 7 bases, J lost 4 bases, and 16 bases lay in between. CDR3 length: 15 amino acids. Germline V lookup: CDR1 KGHSH, CDR2 LQKENI. As DNA, the CDR3 is TGTGCCAGCTGCAGCCCAAGTACCACCACCGGGGAGCTGTTTTTT. Translation gives CASCSPSTTTGELFF.

This chain links TRBV27 with TRBJ2-5, with TRBD2 matching over 13 bases. Germline CDR1 reads MNHEY; CDR2 reads SMNVEV (reference sequence). Trimming took 6 bases from V and 7 from J; bases not matched to a gene: 2. The CDR3 is 13 amino acids. For the CDR3, the DNA is TGTGCCAGCAGGCGGACTAGCGGGGGGACCCAGTACTTC. This sequence encodes CASRRTSGGTQYF.

This clonotype was recorded a few times. The V gene is TRBV6-5, the J gene TRBJ2-3; D unclear. The CDR3 is 14 residues long. Trimming removed 0 bases from V and 5 bases from J, with 9 bases in between. The germline V gene has CDR1 MNHEY and CDR2 SVGAGI. The DNA for the CDR3 is TGTGCCAGCAGTTACTCTGAATGGGGAGATACGCAGTATTTT. It specifies CASSYSEWGDTQYF.

This clonotype was seen just once. The chain uses TRBV5-1 and TRBJ2-5; 14 bases are a match to TRBD2. CDR1 SGHRS and CDR2 YFSETQ come from the germline V gene. J gave up 7 bases and V 4 bases, and 6 bases lay outside the gene matches. CDR3 size: 15 residues. In DNA, the CDR3 is TGCGCCAGCAGCACCGGGACTAGCGGGAGAGGGACCCAGTACTTC. This sequence encodes CASSTGTSGRGTQYF.

This clonotype appeared a few times. V usage is TRBV20-1 and J usage is TRBJ2-2; perhaps D is TRBD1 or TRBD2 (5 bases each). V lost 5 bases and J 4 bases, leaving 14 bases between the germline ends. The CDR3 runs to 14 residues. Per germline, CDR1 DFQATT and CDR2 SNEGSKA (reference sequence). The CDR3 reads CSARRGAGTGELFF. CDR3 DNA: TGCAGTGCTCGGAGAGGGGCCGGCACCGGGGAGCTGTTTTTT.

This clonotype was seen only a few times. V usage is TRBV12-3 or TRBV12-4 and J usage is TRBJ1-5, with D uncertain. Trimming shortened V by 2 bases and J by 7 bases, and 12 bases separated the two germline ends. The CDR3 runs 14 residues. The CDR3 nucleotides read TGTGCCAGCAGTTTACGCCAGGAAAAACAGCCCCAGCATTTT. The encoded protein is CASSLRQEKQPQHF.

This clonotype occurred a few times. The chain uses TRBV5-1 and TRBJ2-2; 8 bases line up with TRBD1. The CDR3 sequence is 14 residues long. CDR1 is SGHRS and CDR2 is YFSETQ in the germline V gene. Germline trimming cut 7 bases from V and 15 bases from J; bases unmatched to any gene: 17. The DNA of the CDR3 is TGCGCCAGCGCCCCACCGGGACAGGACCTTGAGGTGTTTTTT. Translated, it gives CASAPPGQDLEVFF.

The chain employs TRBV12-3 or TRBV12-4 and TRBJ2-7, with TRBD1 matching 12 bases. V trimming: 6 bases; J trimming: 7 bases; junction bases outside the gene matches: 10. The CDR3 spans 15 residues. CDR3 bases: TGTGCCAGCAGGGGACAGGGGGCCAATTCGGGTGAGCAGTACTTC. Its protein product is CASRGQGANSGEQYF.

The chain is built from TRBV9 and TRBJ2-1, with D perhaps TRBD2 (5 bases). The CDR3 sequence is 14 residues long. Trimming cost V 4 bases and J 8 bases, with 16 bases left between them. CDR1 and CDR2 from the germline V gene are SGDLS and YYNGEE. CDR3 amino acids: CASSPSDWKDEQFF. Written as DNA, the CDR3 is TGTGCCAGCAGCCCTTCGGACTGGAAGGATGAGCAGTTCTTC.